One and the same sample provided the 32 T cell receptor beta chains below, sequenced in a study of CD8+ T cells in alopecia areata. Described treatment: oral pan-JAK inhibitor, 5-10 mg twice daily. Extracted from the samples, RNA was reverse transcribed into cDNA to serve as the sequencing template. Sequencing used immunoSEQ multiplex PCR; TCRdb keeps in-frame clones, though not all of them. The data show a few hundred thousand clones, with about 57% seen just once and more than 1.5% held by the top ten. The specimen comprised CD4+ T cells sorted from blood, sampled at week 4, from a patient treated with tofacitinib. These receptor sequences come from a human donor with alopecia areata.

This sequence joins TRBV7-9 and TRBJ1-5; D may be TRBD1 (6 bases). The V gene's germline CDR1 is SEHNR and CDR2 FQNEAQ (reference sequence). This CDR3 has 13 residues. Trimming removed 5 bases from V and 7 bases from J, with 12 bases in between. The CDR3 sequence is CASSEGGGQPQHF. DNA of the CDR3: TGTGCCAGCAGCGAAGGAGGGGGGCAGCCCCAGCATTTT.

Here the CDR3 DNA reads TGTGCCAGCTCAGGGGGAAAGAACTCCTATAATTCACCCCTCCACTTT. Its translation: CASSGGKNSYNSPLHF. This chain links TRBV18 with TRBJ1-6; D may be TRBD1 (5 bases). The germline gives CDR1 KGHSH, CDR2 LQKENI. V shed 5 bases and J shed 0 bases, with 11 bases lying between them. This CDR3 spans 16 amino acids.

This chain links TRBV5-1 with TRBJ2-1, with D possibly TRBD1 on 6 matching bases. Germline V gene sequence: CDR1 SGHRS, CDR2 YFSETQ. Between the trimmed V and J ends, which lost 0 bases and 10 bases, there was a span of 8 bases. CDR3 length: 12 residues. The CDR3 spells CASSLGGTEQFF. CDR3 in DNA: TGCGCCAGCAGCTTGGGTGGGACAGAGCAGTTCTTC.

The genes are TRBV29-1 and TRBJ2-5, with a tentative D call TRBD2 (6 bases). This CDR3 has 14 amino acids. Trimming left V 6 bases short and J 5 bases short, with 19 bases between. Germline CDR1 reads SQVTM; CDR2 reads ANQGSEA. The DNA of the CDR3 is TGCAGCGTCGCTCCACTAGCCGGGCAGGAGACCCAGTACTTC. Translation: CSVAPLAGQETQYF.

The rearrangement links TRBV5-1 to TRBJ2-2, with D tentatively TRBD1 or TRBD2 (6 bases each). Germline-derived CDR1 and CDR2 are SGHRS and YFSETQ. The CDR3 consists of 14 residues. V lost 5 bases and J lost 4, with 12 bases in between. The CDR3: CASSPGAATGELFF. The CDR3 DNA sequence: TGCGCCAGCAGTCCGGGGGCAGCCACCGGGGAGCTGTTTTTT.

This clone appeared a few times. V usage is TRBV7-9 and J usage is TRBJ2-3; 15 bases are a match to TRBD2. Germline V gene lookup returns CDR1 SEHNR and CDR2 FQNEAQ (reference sequence). The CDR3 totals 16 residues. With V trimmed by 5 bases and J by 8 bases, 8 bases remained unmatched. The CDR3 reads CASSIDGLAGGITQYF. DNA for the CDR3: TGTGCCAGCAGCATCGACGGACTAGCGGGGGGGATTACGCAGTATTTT.

The sample holds one count of this clone. The J gene is TRBJ2-1, the V gene TRBV5-4; perhaps D is TRBD1 or TRBD2 (7 bases each). Trimming removed 9 bases from V and 6 bases from J, with 19 bases in between. This CDR3 spans 14 amino acids. Germline CDR1 is SGHNT and CDR2 is YYREEE (reference sequence). This CDR3 reads CAIQAGGGANEQFF. DNA of the CDR3: TGTGCCATACAGGCAGGGGGAGGGGCCAATGAGCAGTTCTTC.

This CDR3 reads CAWSQSNTDTQYF. Written as DNA, the CDR3 is TGTGCCTGGAGTCAGTCAAACACAGATACGCAGTATTTT. The chain uses TRBV30 and TRBJ2-3, with no clear D. In germline, CDR1 is GTSNPN, CDR2 SVGIG (reference sequence). V was trimmed by 2 bases and J by 2 bases, leaving 8 bases between them. CDR3 size: 13 residues.

On this clone itself: Other DNA sequences in the same sample also yield this CDR3. V gene TRBV29-1 combines with J gene TRBJ1-4, with D uncertain. The CDR3 length is 12 residues. V lost 5 bases and J lost 1, with 5 bases in between. Germline assignment: CDR1 SQVTM and CDR2 ANQGSEA. The CDR3 here is CSVRLTNEKLFF. For the CDR3, the DNA is TGCAGCGTTCGGCTAACTAATGAAAAACTGTTTTTT.

V is TRBV30 and J is TRBJ1-2; 7 positions match TRBD1. The CDR3 is 13 amino acids. V was clipped by 5 bases and J by 4 bases; unmatched bases: 7. Germline CDR1 and CDR2: GTSNPN and SVGIG (reference sequence). The DNA of the CDR3 is TGTGCCTGGCGATGGGACAGATCCTATGGCTACACCTTC. It codes for CAWRWDRSYGYTF.

This clone occurred a few times. This chain joins TRBV29-1 and TRBJ1-5; D is uncertain. This CDR3 region has 14 residues. In germline, CDR1 is SQVTM, CDR2 ANQGSEA. The V and J ends lost 1 base and 6 bases respectively, with 13 bases between them. Here the CDR3 reads CSVEAGPLCQPQHF. The CDR3 DNA is TGCAGCGTTGAAGCCGGACCATTGTGTCAGCCCCAGCATTTT. Together with reference TRBV29-1 and TRBJ1-5, the CDR3 gives the full variable domain: SAVISQKPSRDICQRGTSLTIQCQVDSQVTMMFWYRQQPGQSLTLIATANQGSEATYESGFVIDKFPISRPNLTFSTLTVSNMSPEDSSIYLCSVEAGPLCQPQHFGDGTRLSIL.

The chain has TRBV29-1 and TRBJ1-2; the D gene is possibly TRBD1 (6 bases). The CDR3 sequence is 13 residues long. V lost 3 bases and J lost 8, with 16 bases in between. Germline lookup yields CDR1 SQVTM and CDR2 ANQGSEA. The CDR3 sequence: CSVELTGGHGYTF. The CDR3 nucleotides read TGCAGCGTTGAGCTGACAGGAGGCCACGGCTACACCTTC.

This clone was seen a few times. The chain carries TRBV18 and TRBJ2-3; D ambiguous. Germline CDR1 is KGHSH and CDR2 is LQKENI. The CDR3 spans 12 residues. Trimming pared 5 bases from V and 0 bases from J, leaving 3 bases between. In DNA, the CDR3 is TGTGCCAGCTCATCTAGCACAGATACGCAGTATTTT. Translating gives CASSSSTDTQYF.

The rearrangement links TRBV29-1 to TRBJ1-5; D is undetermined. Germline lookup yields CDR1 SQVTM and CDR2 ANQGSEA. V gave up 4 bases and J gave up 4 bases, with 14 bases separating them. This CDR3 is built from 14 residues. The CDR3 loop reads CSVVGWEMNQPQHF. CDR3 in DNA: TGCAGCGTTGTCGGCTGGGAGATGAATCAGCCCCAGCATTTT.

The genes are TRBV30 and TRBJ1-5; D is ambiguous. Germline loops: CDR1 GTSNPN, CDR2 SVGIG (reference sequence). The V end was cut by 1 base, the J end by 5 bases, with 9 bases between. The CDR3 spans 13 residues. The CDR3 spells CAWSARRDQPQHF. The CDR3 region has the DNA TGTGCCTGGAGTGCTCGACGGGATCAGCCCCAGCATTTT.

This CDR3 reads CAWRSGTNTEAFF. In DNA form, the CDR3 reads TGTGCCTGGAGGTCCGGGACGAACACTGAAGCTTTCTTT. This sequence joins TRBV30 and TRBJ1-1; D is perhaps TRBD1 (5 bases). The CDR3 has 13 amino acids. Trimming stripped 3 bases from V and 1 base from J, with 9 bases between. The germline CDR1 and CDR2 sequences are GTSNPN and SVGIG (reference sequence).

The J gene is TRBJ2-7, the V gene TRBV6-5; TRBD1 agrees at 7 bases. Germline assignment: CDR1 MNHEY and CDR2 SVGAGI. CDR3 length: 15 amino acids. The trim removed 5 bases at V and 4 bases at J, leaving 11 bases unmatched. Here the CDR3 reads CASSPRQGTNYEQYF. CDR3 coding DNA: TGTGCCAGCAGTCCTCGACAGGGTACCAATTACGAGCAGTACTTC.

The genes are TRBV7-2 and TRBJ1-1; D gene unclear. This CDR3 is built from 11 residues. V was trimmed by 3 bases and J by 8 bases, leaving 7 bases between them. In germline, CDR1 is SGHTA, CDR2 FQGNSA. The CDR3 nucleotides read TGTGCCAGCAGCTTTGTTAGGGAAGCTTTCTTT. Encoded protein: CASSFVREAFF.

This clone has just a few counts. The same CDR3 can be traced to other DNA sequences in this sample. The V gene is TRBV18, the J gene TRBJ2-3; D assignment may be TRBD1 or TRBD2 (5 bases each). Per germline, CDR1 KGHSH and CDR2 LQKENI. This CDR3 has 12 residues. V was pared by 2 bases and J by 6 bases, with 6 bases between. This chain's CDR3 is CASSPEGDTQYF. In DNA form, the CDR3 reads TGTGCCAGCTCACCAGAGGGGGATACGCAGTATTTT.

The V gene is TRBV19, the J gene TRBJ2-6; possible D gene TRBD1, 6 bases. V lost 6 bases to trimming and J lost 4 bases, with 16 bases between them. This CDR3 region has 16 residues. CDR1 and CDR2 from the germline V gene are LNHDA and SQIVND (reference sequence). The CDR3 nucleotides are TGTGCCAGTAGACCAGAGGACAGTGCCGGGGCCAACGTCCTGACTTTC. It translates to CASRPEDSAGANVLTF.

The V call is TRBV19, the J call TRBJ2-7; 9 bases map to TRBD1. CDR1 is LNHDA, CDR2 SQIVND, per germline (reference sequence). V lost 5 bases, J lost 1 base, and 6 bases stayed unmatched. The CDR3 runs to 15 residues. For the CDR3, the DNA is TGTGCCAGTAGTCTGACCGGGACAGGGTCCTACGAGCAGTACTTC. This translates into CASSLTGTGSYEQYF.

J is TRBJ2-7 and V is TRBV4-3; possible D gene TRBD1, 6 bases. Between the trimmed V and J ends, which lost 1 base and 4 bases, there was a span of 14 bases. CDR1 and CDR2 from the germline V gene are LGHNA and YSLEER. This CDR3 is built from 15 residues. Here the CDR3 reads CASSQGGRGGYEQYF. For the CDR3, the DNA is TGCGCCAGCAGCCAAGGGGGCAGGGGTGGGTACGAGCAGTACTTC.

The chain couples TRBV15 to TRBJ1-2; D is possibly TRBD1 (5 bases). CDR3 size: 17 residues. V was pared by 2 bases and J by 0 bases, with 16 bases between. Germline V gene lookup returns CDR1 LNHNV and CDR2 YYDKDF (reference sequence). The CDR3 coding sequence is TGTGCCACCAGCAGACGCCGGGGCGACATAACTAACTATGGCTACACCTTC. Translated: CATSRRRGDITNYGYTF.

The chain is built from TRBV5-1 and TRBJ2-3; D call uncertain. Germline V gene sequence: CDR1 SGHRS, CDR2 YFSETQ. Trimming left V 4 bases short and J 4 bases short, with 7 bases between. This CDR3 is 12 amino acids long. CDR3 nucleotide sequence: TGCGCCAGCAGCCCGTGGGCAGATACGCAGTATTTT. Translating it yields CASSPWADTQYF.

A few counts support this clone. This sequence joins TRBV29-1 and TRBJ2-4; D may be TRBD1 (6 bases). The CDR3 is made up of 12 amino acids. The V and J ends lost 5 bases and 4 bases respectively, with 9 bases between them. Germline CDR1 is SQVTM and CDR2 is ANQGSEA. CDR3 sequence reads: CSVRTAKNIQYF. The CDR3 nucleotides are TGCAGCGTTCGGACAGCAAAAAACATTCAGTACTTC.

J is TRBJ2-7 and V is TRBV30; the D gene could be TRBD1 or TRBD2 (5 bases each). This CDR3 region has 16 residues. V lost 2 bases and J 5 bases, leaving 22 bases between the germline ends. Germline V lookup: CDR1 GTSNPN, CDR2 SVGIG (reference sequence). In DNA form, the CDR3 reads TGTGCCTGGAGTCGGACCCCCGGGACCCGAGACCACGAGCAGTACTTC. It encodes CAWSRTPGTRDHEQYF.

The gene calls are TRBV5-1 and TRBJ1-6; D is unclear. The germline CDR1 and CDR2 sequences are SGHRS and YFSETQ. The CDR3 sequence is 14 residues long. The V and J ends lost 0 bases and 9 bases respectively, with 10 bases between them. The CDR3, as DNA: TGCGCCAGCAGCTTGGAGGAACGAGGTTCACCCCTCCACTTT. Amino acids: CASSLEERGSPLHF.

The gene calls are TRBV7-2 and TRBJ2-3; TRBD2 matches 13 bases. V dropped 4 bases and J dropped 8; count of bases not matched to a gene: 6. Germline assignment: CDR1 SGHTA and CDR2 FQGNSA. CDR3 length: 15 amino acids. DNA for the CDR3: TGTGCCAGCAGCTCCACTAGCGGGGGGGCCGGTACGCAGTATTTT. Its protein is CASSSTSGGAGTQYF.

The V call is TRBV4-1, the J call TRBJ1-4; D remains ambiguous. The V end lost 0 bases, the J end lost 6 bases, and 14 bases lay between the germline ends. The length of the CDR3 is 16 residues. Looked up from germline, CDR1 is MGHRA and CDR2 is YSYEKL. In nucleotides, the CDR3 is TGCGCCAGCAGCCAAGATATCGCAGGCGGGGATGAAAAACTGTTTTTT. It encodes CASSQDIAGGDEKLFF.

The chain has TRBV2 and TRBJ2-7, with D unclear. The CDR3 is 13 amino acids. CDR1 is SNHLY and CDR2 is FYNNEI in the germline V gene. Trimming pared 7 bases from V and 0 bases from J, leaving 10 bases between. CDR3 DNA sequence: TGTGCCAGCACCCCTGCGTCCTCCTACGAGCAGTACTTC. It specifies CASTPASSYEQYF.

This clone was seen only a few times. This chain uses TRBV29-1 with TRBJ2-1; the match to TRBD1 covers 7 bases. The V gene's germline CDR1 is SQVTM and CDR2 ANQGSEA. V trimming: 5 bases; J trimming: 0 bases; junction bases outside the gene matches: 4. The CDR3 is 14 residues long. The CDR3 region is CSVLTGSSYNEQFF. The DNA of the CDR3 is TGCAGCGTTCTGACAGGGAGCTCCTACAATGAGCAGTTCTTC.

J is TRBJ2-3 and V is TRBV2; no clear D gene. Per germline, CDR1 SNHLY and CDR2 FYNNEI. The CDR3 runs 13 residues. Between the trimmed V and J ends, which lost 7 bases and 3 bases, there was a span of 11 bases. DNA for the CDR3: TGTGCCAGCACGTGGTCTAGAACAGATACGCAGTATTTT. Translated: CASTWSRTDTQYF.